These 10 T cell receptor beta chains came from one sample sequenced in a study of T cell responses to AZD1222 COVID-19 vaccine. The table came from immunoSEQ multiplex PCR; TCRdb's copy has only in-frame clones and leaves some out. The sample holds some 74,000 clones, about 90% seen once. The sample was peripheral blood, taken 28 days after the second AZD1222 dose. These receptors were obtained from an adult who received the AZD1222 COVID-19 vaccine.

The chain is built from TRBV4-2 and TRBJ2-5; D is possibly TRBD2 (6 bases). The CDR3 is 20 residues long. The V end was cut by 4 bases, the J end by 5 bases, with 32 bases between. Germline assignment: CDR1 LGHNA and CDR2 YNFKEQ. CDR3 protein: CASSPRTPRPGEVISETQYF. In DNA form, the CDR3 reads TGTGCCAGCAGCCCCAGAACCCCAAGACCGGGGGAAGTGATTTCGGAGACCCAGTACTTC.

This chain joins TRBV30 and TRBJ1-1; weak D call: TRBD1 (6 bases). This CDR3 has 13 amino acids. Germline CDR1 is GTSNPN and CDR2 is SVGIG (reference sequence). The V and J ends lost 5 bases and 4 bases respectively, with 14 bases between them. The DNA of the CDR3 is TGTGCCTGGCATAAACAGGGCGCCACTGAAGCTTTCTTT. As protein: CAWHKQGATEAFF. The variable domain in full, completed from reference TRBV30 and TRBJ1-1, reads SQTIHQWPATLVQPVGSPLSLECTVEGTSNPNLYWYRQAAGRGLQLLFYSVGIGQISSEVPQNLSASRPQDRQFILSSKKLLLSDSGFYLCAWHKQGATEAFFGQGTRLTVV.

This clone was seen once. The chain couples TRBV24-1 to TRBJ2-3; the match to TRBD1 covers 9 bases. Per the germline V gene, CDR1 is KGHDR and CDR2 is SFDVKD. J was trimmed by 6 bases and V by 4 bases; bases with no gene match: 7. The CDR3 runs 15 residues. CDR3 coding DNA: TGTGCCACCAGTGACGGGGGACAGGGCGCGGATACGCAGTATTTT. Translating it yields CATSDGGQGADTQYF.

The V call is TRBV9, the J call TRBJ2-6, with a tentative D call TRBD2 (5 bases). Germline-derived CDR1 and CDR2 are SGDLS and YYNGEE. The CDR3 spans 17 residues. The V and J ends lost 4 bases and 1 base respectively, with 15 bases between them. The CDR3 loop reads CASSPSRTGSGANVLTF. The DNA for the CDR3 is TGTGCCAGCAGCCCTAGTAGAACGGGGTCTGGGGCCAACGTCCTGACTTTC. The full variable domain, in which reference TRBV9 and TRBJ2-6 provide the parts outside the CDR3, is DSGVTQTPKHLITATGQRVTLRCSPRSGDLSVYWYQQSLDQGLQFLIQYYNGEERAKGNILERFSAQQFPDLHSELNLSSLELGDSALYFCASSPSRTGSGANVLTFGAGSRLTVL.

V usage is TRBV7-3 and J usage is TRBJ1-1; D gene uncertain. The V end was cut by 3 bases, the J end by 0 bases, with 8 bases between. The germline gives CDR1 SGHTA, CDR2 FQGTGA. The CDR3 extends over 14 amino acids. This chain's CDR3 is CASSLGSMNTEAFF. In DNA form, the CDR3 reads TGTGCCAGCAGCTTGGGCTCCATGAACACTGAAGCTTTCTTT.

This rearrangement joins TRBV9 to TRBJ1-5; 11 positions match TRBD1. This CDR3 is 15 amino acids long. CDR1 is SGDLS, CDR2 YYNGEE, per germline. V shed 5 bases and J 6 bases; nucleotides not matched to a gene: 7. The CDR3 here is CASSGQGAGGQPQHF. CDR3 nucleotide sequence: TGTGCCAGCAGTGGACAGGGGGCAGGGGGTCAGCCCCAGCATTTT.

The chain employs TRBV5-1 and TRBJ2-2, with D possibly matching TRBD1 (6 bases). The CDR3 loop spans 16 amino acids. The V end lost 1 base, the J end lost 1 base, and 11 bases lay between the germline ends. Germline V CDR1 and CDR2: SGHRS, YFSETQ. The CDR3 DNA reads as TGCGCCAGCAGCTTGATTTCCAGGGGGAACACCGGGGAGCTGTTTTTT. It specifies CASSLISRGNTGELFF.

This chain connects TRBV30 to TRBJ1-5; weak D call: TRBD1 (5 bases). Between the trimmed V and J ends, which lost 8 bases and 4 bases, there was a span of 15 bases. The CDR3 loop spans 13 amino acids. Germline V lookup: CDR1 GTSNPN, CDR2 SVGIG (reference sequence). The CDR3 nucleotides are TGTGCCGCCTCCCGGGGCGGGAATCAGCCCCAGCATTTT. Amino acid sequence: CAASRGGNQPQHF.

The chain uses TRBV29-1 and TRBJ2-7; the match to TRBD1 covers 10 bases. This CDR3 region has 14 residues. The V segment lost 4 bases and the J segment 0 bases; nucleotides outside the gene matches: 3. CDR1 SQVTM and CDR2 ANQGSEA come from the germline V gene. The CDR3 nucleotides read TGCAGCGTTGCGGACAGGGGGTACTCCTACGAGCAGTACTTC. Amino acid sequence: CSVADRGYSYEQYF.

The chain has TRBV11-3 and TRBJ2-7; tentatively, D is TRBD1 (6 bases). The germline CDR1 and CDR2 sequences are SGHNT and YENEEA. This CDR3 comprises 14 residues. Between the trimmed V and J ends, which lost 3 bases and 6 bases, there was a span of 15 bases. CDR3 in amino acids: CASSFGGPKGEQYF. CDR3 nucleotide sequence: TGTGCCAGCAGCTTTGGGGGCCCGAAGGGCGAGCAGTACTTC.